These 5 T cell receptor beta chains came from one sample sequenced in a study of T-cell reconstitution after alpha-beta-depleted transplantation in children. Preparation of the TCRbeta library involved a method that used unique molecular identifiers. TCRdb passed the PCR reads through MiXCR, listing each CDR3 protein once. The sample shows about 340,000 distinct CDR3 sequences, around 15% of them seen only once. Source: PBMCs, mostly from graft donor cells, taken 360 days after TCRalphabeta/CD19-depleted stem cell transplant. The origin of the receptors is a male patient between 2 and 9 years old who had a stem cell transplant for acute lymphoblastic leukemia, so the T cells may come from the graft donor.

This rearrangement joins TRBV28 to TRBJ2-4; D gene unclear. V shed 2 bases and J shed 6 bases, with 8 bases lying between them. Germline V lookup: CDR1 MDHEN, CDR2 SYDVKM. The CDR3 runs 13 residues. DNA of the CDR3: TGTGCCAGCAGTTTAGAATGGGGAAACATTCAGTACTTC. It yields the protein CASSLEWGNIQYF.

This chain links TRBV4-3 with TRBJ2-5; D unresolved. Trimming stripped 0 bases from V and 4 bases from J, with 12 bases between. Germline CDR1 LGHNA, CDR2 YSLEER. The CDR3 contains 15 residues. The CDR3 region has the DNA TGCGCCAGCAGCCAAGATCCCCGGGCGCGAGAGACCCAGTACTTC. Amino acids: CASSQDPRARETQYF.

V and J are TRBV6-2 or TRBV6-3 and TRBJ2-7; 8 bases line up with TRBD1. From germline, CDR1 is MNHEY and CDR2 SVGEGT. V trimming: 4 bases; J trimming: 3 bases; junction bases outside the gene matches: 14. The CDR3 loop spans 17 amino acids. The CDR3 DNA sequence: TGTGCCAGCAGTTCCTGGACAGGGAATGTGCGTCGCTACGAGCAGTACTTC. Amino acid sequence: CASSSWTGNVRRYEQYF.

The sample holds a few counts of this clonotype. This chain joins TRBV29-1 and TRBJ2-1; a weak D match, TRBD2 (5 bases). The CDR3 length is 13 residues. From germline, CDR1 is SQVTM and CDR2 ANQGSEA. Trimming shortened V by 7 bases and J by 9 bases, and 19 bases separated the two germline ends. The CDR3 DNA sequence: TGCAGCGCCCGGACGAGGGTCAGTGGTGAGCAGTTCTTC. As protein: CSARTRVSGEQFF.

This clonotype was observed a few times. The CDR3 loop reads CASSQDGSGASQETQYF. In DNA form, the CDR3 reads TGTGCCAGCAGCCAAGACGGTAGCGGGGCGTCCCAAGAGACCCAGTACTTC. This rearrangement joins TRBV4-2 to TRBJ2-5, with TRBD2 identical over 8 bases. The CDR3 has 17 residues. CDR1 and CDR2 from the germline V gene are LGHNA and YNFKEQ. V lost 0 bases to trimming and J lost 1 base; unmatched junction nucleotides: 7.